The 31 T cell receptor beta chains in this list originate from one sample, sequenced in a study of T cell repertoires in cytomegalovirus infection. TCRdb ran MiXCR on the reads and lists one entry per CDR3 protein. There are nearly 650,000 distinct CDR3 sequences in the sample; about 24% occur only once, and around 8% lies in the top ten. The sample comprised CD8+ T cells from PBMCs. The receptors stem from a human donor in good health (CMV status not recorded). Some clones in this sample may be carry-over from other donors' samples.

The chain employs TRBV5-6 and TRBJ2-1; D gene uncertain. V lost 1 base and J lost 3, with 20 bases in between. The germline gives CDR1 SGHDT, CDR2 YYEEEE. CDR3 length: 18 residues. In DNA form, the CDR3 reads TGTGCCAGCAGCTTGTGCGGACCCCTCACTAAGTTCTACAATGAGCAGTTCTTC. Protein: CASSLCGPLTKFYNEQFF.

The V call is TRBV6-2 or TRBV6-3, the J call TRBJ2-5; D is tentatively TRBD1 or TRBD2 (5 bases each). In germline, CDR1 is MNHEY, CDR2 SVGEGT. V was trimmed by 2 bases and J by 7 bases, leaving 17 bases between them. The CDR3 loop spans 15 amino acids. Written as DNA, the CDR3 is TGTGCCAGCAGTTACAGGGACCACCTTCTTCGGACCCAGTACTTC. It codes for CASSYRDHLLRTQYF.

This clonotype came up many times. The rearrangement links TRBV7-2 to TRBJ2-7; 8 nucleotides line up with TRBD1. Per germline, CDR1 SGHTA and CDR2 FQGNSA. Trimming removed 5 bases from V and 4 bases from J; junction bases left unmatched: 7. There are 14 residues in the CDR3. The CDR3 coding sequence is TGTGCCAGCAGCCATGGACAGGGCGGGTACGAGCAGTACTTC. It yields the protein CASSHGQGGYEQYF.

This clonotype appeared many times. V is TRBV28 and J is TRBJ1-1; D remains ambiguous. V was shortened by 1 base and J by 0 bases, with 15 bases between the two germline ends. The CDR3 totals 17 residues. CDR1 MDHEN and CDR2 SYDVKM come from the germline V gene. CDR3 region: CASSLFLTKEMNTEAFF. CDR3 DNA: TGTGCCAGCAGTTTATTTCTGACAAAGGAGATGAACACTGAAGCTTTCTTT.

This clonotype has a handful of counts. This sequence joins TRBV28 and TRBJ2-7, with 7 bases aligning to TRBD2. V was pared by 4 bases and J by 0 bases, with 6 bases of the junction left unmatched. The CDR3 contains 15 residues. Looked up from germline, CDR1 is MDHEN and CDR2 is SYDVKM. The chain's CDR3 is CASSSRDYTSYEQYV. The CDR3 DNA is TGTGCCAGCAGTTCCCGGGACTATACCTCCTACGAGCAGTACGTC.

Here the CDR3 reads CASSSDDRDYGNTIYF. The CDR3 DNA follows: TGCGCCAGCAGCTCGGACGACAGGGATTATGGAAACACCATATATTTT. The chain is built from TRBV5-1 and TRBJ1-3, with TRBD1 matching over 7 bases. The germline CDR1 and CDR2 sequences are SGHRS and YFSETQ. The CDR3 loop spans 16 amino acids. With V trimmed by 3 bases and J by 3 bases, 9 bases remained unmatched.

Notes on this clonotype: Since a much larger clone is just one base distant, this may be a read error. J is TRBJ2-6 and V is TRBV7-6, with D unclear. The CDR3 runs 15 residues. The germline V gene encodes CDR1 SGHVS and CDR2 FNYEAQ. The CDR3 sequence is CASSAPAHEANVPTF. The DNA of the CDR3 is TGTGCCAGCAGCGCCCCGGCACATGAAGCCAACGTCCCGACTTTC.

The gene calls are TRBV12-5 and TRBJ1-1, with TRBD1 as a possible D gene (6 bases). Germline V gene data show CDR1 as LGHNT and CDR2 as FRNRAP. The CDR3 totals 16 residues. Trimming cost V 3 bases and J 11 bases, with 25 bases left between them. The CDR3 here is CASGFSNEGGFEEAFF. The CDR3 DNA sequence: TGTGCTAGTGGTTTCTCGAATGAGGGGGGTTTTGAAGAGGCTTTCTTT.

In the case of this clonotype: A clone one base away is much larger, so this may be a read error. The gene calls are TRBV7-8 and TRBJ2-7; 8 bases are shared with TRBD2. The length of the CDR3 is 14 residues. From germline, CDR1 is SGHVS and CDR2 FQNEAQ. The CDR3 bases are TGTACCAGCAGCTTAGCGCCAGCGGGGGACGAGCAGTACTTC. This encodes CTSSLAPAGDEQYF.

This clonotype was observed at least ten times. The chain joins TRBV7-6 to TRBJ2-7; D may be TRBD1 or TRBD2 (5 bases each). This CDR3 is 15 amino acids long. V gave up 5 bases and J gave up 7 bases, with 21 bases separating them. CDR1 SGHVS and CDR2 FNYEAQ come from the germline V gene. CDR3 sequence (DNA): TGTGCCAGCAGCCCTACTTGGGACGGTGGGTATGAGCAGTACTTC. Translated, it gives CASSPTWDGGYEQYF.

The table lists this clonotype with many counts. The rearrangement links TRBV25-1 to TRBJ1-2; D uncertain. The CDR3 contains 14 residues. V was cut by 2 bases and J by 1 base, with 8 bases left in between. Germline CDR1 MGHDK, CDR2 SYGVNS. This CDR3 is CASSEPQVNYGYTF. The DNA for the CDR3 is TGTGCCAGCAGTGAACCTCAGGTTAACTATGGCTACACCTTC.

The chain links TRBV20-1 to TRBJ2-7, with 9 bases aligning to TRBD2. This CDR3 is 16 amino acids long. J was trimmed by 7 bases and V by 3 bases; bases with no gene match: 16. Germline V CDR1 and CDR2: DFQATT, SNEGSKA (reference sequence). The CDR3 reads CSASDHEAGGPIEQYF. CDR3 nucleotides: TGCAGTGCTAGTGATCATGAGGCGGGGGGGCCAATTGAGCAGTACTTC.

As for this clonotype: The junction departs from the called germline gene at one end, perhaps through a read error. The V and J genes are TRBV7-9 and TRBJ2-1; TRBD1 is a possible D gene (5 bases). The CDR3 sequence is 17 residues long. Per germline, CDR1 SEHNR and CDR2 FQNEAQ (reference sequence). The CDR3 sequence is CTSSLSLAGQLDNEQFF. DNA of the CDR3: TGTACCAGCAGCTTATCCCTGGCAGGGCAATTGGACAATGAGCAGTTCTTC.

There are a few counts of this clonotype. The CDR3 DNA sequence: TGTGCCAGCAGCTTAAATATGGGGTCCCCCTACGAGCAGTACTTC. It is translated as CASSLNMGSPYEQYF. The chain joins TRBV7-6 to TRBJ2-7; D remains unclear. CDR1 is SGHVS, CDR2 FNYEAQ, per germline. Trimming took 2 bases from V and 2 from J, leaving 13 bases between them. This CDR3 comprises 15 residues. The full variable domain, completed using reference TRBV7-6 and TRBJ2-7, is GAGVSQSPRYKVTKRGQDVALRCDPISGHVSLYWYRQALGQGPEFLTYFNYEAQQDKSGLPNDRFSAERPEGSISTLTIQRTEQRDSAMYRCASSLNMGSPYEQYFGPGTRLTVT.

The chain combines TRBV2 with TRBJ2-1, with D unclear. CDR1 is SNHLY and CDR2 is FYNNEI in the germline V gene. V lost 2 bases and J 8 bases, leaving 10 bases between the germline ends. This CDR3 contains 13 residues. The CDR3 coding sequence is TGTGCCAGCAGTGAATACAGTGGAGATGAGCAGTTCTTC. Residues: CASSEYSGDEQFF.

This chain uses TRBV7-9 with TRBJ2-3, with D hard to call. The CDR3 has 13 amino acids. With 2 bases removed from V and 2 bases from J, the gap between germline ends came to 5 bases. CDR1 and CDR2 (germline): SEHNR, FQNEAQ (reference sequence). The CDR3 here is CASSLQNTDTQYF. For the CDR3, the DNA is TGTGCCAGCAGCTTACAGAACACAGATACGCAGTATTTT. Combining the CDR3 with reference TRBV7-9 and TRBJ2-3 gives the whole variable domain DTGVSQNPRHKITKRGQNVTFRCDPISEHNRLYWYRQTLGQGPEFLTYFQNEAQLEKSRLLSDRFSAERPKGSFSTLEIQRTEQGDSAMYLCASSLQNTDTQYFGPGTRLTVL.

The genes are TRBV23-1 and TRBJ2-3, with 9 bases that match TRBD2. TRBV23-1 is an ORF, with its function uncertain. V lost 7 bases, J lost 2 bases, and 22 bases stayed unmatched. CDR3 size: 20 residues. The CDR3 sequence: CASTPAQAGGDMCPTDTQYF. The CDR3, as DNA: TGCGCCAGCACCCCGGCCCAAGCGGGGGGAGACATGTGTCCCACAGATACGCAGTATTTT.

The genes are TRBV6-5 and TRBJ2-1; D remains ambiguous. V lost 6 bases to trimming and J lost 12 bases, with 24 bases between them. The germline V gene encodes CDR1 MNHEY and CDR2 SVGAGI. The CDR3 is 15 amino acids. The CDR3 DNA reads TGTGCCAGCAGCTCAACGCGGTATCCTTGGTTTGGGCAGTTCTTC. It is translated as CASSSTRYPWFGQFF.

CDR3 in amino acids: CASSFPGISGTDTQYF. CDR3 nucleotide sequence: TGTGCCAGCAGTTTCCCCGGGATCTCCGGCACAGATACGCAGTATTTT. V and J are TRBV28 and TRBJ2-3, with D tentatively TRBD2 (5 bases). Germline CDR1 is MDHEN and CDR2 is SYDVKM. This CDR3 is built from 16 residues. Trimming shortened V by 3 bases and J by 1 base, and 14 bases separated the two germline ends.

This clonotype was detected only a few times. The chain couples TRBV2 to TRBJ2-7; D is possibly TRBD2 (6 bases). CDR1 is SNHLY, CDR2 FYNNEI, per germline. This CDR3 region has 15 residues. V was shortened by 6 bases and J by 0 bases, with 15 bases between the two germline ends. The CDR3 DNA reads TGTGCCAGCAGCCAAGAAGGAGGGAGCTCCTACGAGCAGTACGTC. It encodes CASSQEGGSSYEQYV.

This clonotype was seen a few times. This chain uses TRBV27 with TRBJ2-2, with TRBD1 matching over 8 bases. Looked up from germline, CDR1 is MNHEY and CDR2 is SMNVEV (reference sequence). The CDR3 spans 16 residues. After removal of 2 bases from V and 6 bases from J, the junction contained 8 bases not matched to a gene. CDR3 protein: CASSLRTGYGAGELFF. As DNA, the CDR3 is TGTGCCAGCAGTTTACGGACAGGGTACGGGGCCGGGGAGCTGTTTTTT.

This clonotype was recorded at least ten times. The rearrangement links TRBV28 to TRBJ2-3; D gene unclear. This CDR3 spans 16 amino acids. Germline V gene sequence: CDR1 MDHEN, CDR2 SYDVKM. The V and J ends lost 2 bases and 5 bases respectively, with 17 bases between them. In DNA form, the CDR3 reads TGTGCCAGCAGTTTAAACACCCCCGCCCCGCGAGATACGCAGTATTTT. Protein product: CASSLNTPAPRDTQYF.

The rearrangement links TRBV29-1 to TRBJ1-1; 12 nucleotides align to TRBD1. The length of the CDR3 is 14 residues. Germline trimming cut 6 bases from V and 5 bases from J; bases unmatched to any gene: 7. Germline V CDR1 and CDR2: SQVTM, ANQGSEA. CDR3 coding DNA: TGCAGCGTGGGGACAGGGGGCTATGGTACTGAAGCTTTCTTT. Residues: CSVGTGGYGTEAFF.

There are a few counts of this clonotype. The chain is built from TRBV29-1 and TRBJ1-1; D is perhaps TRBD1 (5 bases). The CDR3 length is 11 residues. Germline V gene lookup returns CDR1 SQVTM and CDR2 ANQGSEA. V gave up 4 bases and J gave up 8 bases, with 11 bases separating them. The CDR3 loop is CSVVRDSEAFF. Here the CDR3 DNA reads TGCAGCGTTGTCCGAGACAGCGAAGCTTTCTTT.

As regards this clonotype: A clone one base away is much larger, so this may be a read error. The chain carries TRBV7-6 and TRBJ2-2; TRBD1 agrees at 8 bases. CDR1 and CDR2 (germline): SGHVS, FNYEAQ. The CDR3 has 17 residues. The CDR3 nucleotides read TGTACCAGCAGCTTACCTAGGACAGGGCCGAACACCGGGGAGCTGTTTTTT. This gives the protein CTSSLPRTGPNTGELFF.

The V and J genes are TRBV2 and TRBJ2-3; unclear D gene. This CDR3 is 13 amino acids long. CDR1 SNHLY and CDR2 FYNNEI come from the germline V gene. V was pared by 2 bases and J by 4 bases, with 7 bases between. The CDR3: CASSESRADTQYF. CDR3 coding DNA: TGTGCCAGCAGTGAATCCCGGGCAGATACGCAGTATTTT.

This clonotype appeared many times. V usage is TRBV25-1 and J usage is TRBJ1-2; D not resolved. The V end was cut by 3 bases, the J end by 5 bases, with 16 bases between. This CDR3 is 15 amino acids long. The germline CDR1 and CDR2 sequences are MGHDK and SYGVNS. The CDR3 nucleotides are TGTGCCAGCAGTGAGGTCTGGGCAGAACTGTATGGCTACACCTTC. It translates to CASSEVWAELYGYTF.

This clonotype was seen only a few times. This chain connects TRBV7-9 to TRBJ2-7; a possible D gene is TRBD1 (6 bases). The ends were cut back, 1 base at V and 4 bases at J, with 20 bases in the middle. Germline-derived CDR1 and CDR2 are SEHNR and FQNEAQ (reference sequence). The CDR3 is 17 residues long. CDR3 sequence: CASSLVRLGATQYEQYF. The CDR3 DNA reads TGTGCCAGCAGCTTAGTTAGGCTGGGGGCCACCCAATACGAGCAGTACTTC.

There are many counts of this clonotype. V usage is TRBV7-6 and J usage is TRBJ1-3, with D maybe TRBD1 (5 bases). The CDR3 is 16 amino acids. Trimming took off 2 bases at V and 0 bases at J, with 11 bases between the two ends. Germline V gene lookup returns CDR1 SGHVS and CDR2 FNYEAQ. CDR3 bases: TGTGCCAGCAGCTTACAGGGTTCAAGCTCTGGAAACACCATATATTTT. It encodes CASSLQGSSSGNTIYF.

The chain combines TRBV14 with TRBJ1-4; the D gene is possibly TRBD1 (5 bases). Germline V lookup: CDR1 SGHDN, CDR2 FVKESK. The CDR3 runs 12 residues. The V end was cut by 4 bases, the J end by 8 bases, with 8 bases between. The CDR3 DNA is TGTGCCAGCAGCCGCCGGGACGAAAAACTGTTTTTT. The encoded protein is CASSRRDEKLFF. The full variable domain, in which reference TRBV14 and TRBJ1-4 provide the parts outside the CDR3, is EAGVTQFPSHSVIEKGQTVTLRCDPISGHDNLYWYRRVMGKEIKFLLHFVKESKQDESGMPNNRFLAERTGGTYSTLKVQPAELEDSGVYFCASSRRDEKLFFGSGTQLSVL.

The J gene is TRBJ2-7, the V gene TRBV12-3 or TRBV12-4, with D possibly being TRBD1 (7 bases). The V and J ends lost 5 bases and 6 bases respectively, with 14 bases between them. CDR3 length: 13 residues. The CDR3 region is CASSPGTAGEQYV. The CDR3 DNA reads TGTGCCAGCAGTCCAGGGACAGCGGGCGAGCAGTACGTC.